Reported below is one T cell receptor (beta chain). No antigen is known for it. A read error may be the cause here, since a much bigger clone is one base away. Synthesis of TCR cDNA relied on 5'RACE template switching, a step that introduced a universal primer site along with unique molecular identifiers. cDNA synthesis was primed from both the TCR alpha and TCR beta constant segments. Two PCR steps were used to amplify libraries, with sample barcodes and sequencing adapters being added in the second step. Sequencing of the libraries was done on either Illumina HiSeq 2500 (2x100 bp) or NovaSeq (2x150 bp). The authors' analysis ran thus. MIGEC was used to demultiplex reads and collapse the reads into UMI consensus sequences, and MiXCR was used for V(D)J alignment. Vaccine-responding clonotypes were identified with edgeR using replicate PBMC samples, with FDR below 0.01 and a log2 fold change above 5 up to day 15 being required. Bulk clonotypes were assigned CD4 or CD8 identity according to which sequenced CD4 or CD8 repertoire held them at higher abundance. The public reads were run again by TCRdb, first through fastp at Q25 and then through MiXCR, and only productive beta chains were kept. Rows are unified per CDR3 protein, each entry keeping the most common DNA and genes. TCRdb, rather than the study authors, made the V and J calls. For this sample the table gives about 550,000 distinct CDR3 sequences, of which 15% to 20% were detected only once. Of the sample, 14% falls within the top ten clones.

The sample is drawn from a study of T cells after yellow fever vaccination (dated by TCRdb to about 2019). Some background on the complete study: The SMART-Seq v4 Ultra Low Input RNA kit was used to prepare libraries from fractions with low cell numbers. The cohort comprised two healthy male donors, one aged 18 to 30 and one aged 30 to 40 years. Blood was drawn at multiple timepoints before and after primary and secondary immunization, with bulk PBMC replicates and cell subsets isolated. To track T-cell clones before and after primary and booster YFV17D yellow fever vaccination, bulk TCR alpha and beta repertoires were sequenced longitudinally. The investigation overall reported the following: Compared with the primary T-cell response, the secondary T-cell response was faster but weaker, reaching its peak on day 5 rather than on day 15. Only a couple of donors were included in the study, so the extent to which the findings can be generalized is limited. Most clones expanded after primary vaccination were re-detected after the booster (just under 97% of CD4 and approximately 88% of CD8), suggesting broad memory maintenance. Computational filtering was needed because FACS-sorted repertoires could contain abundant contaminating clonotypes from the bulk population. A small share of clonotypes was detected in both CD4 and CD8 compartments, with the overlap likely arising from convergent recombination.

What the treatment or condition label conveys for this sample: live attenuated yellow fever vaccine strain. At every blood-draw timepoint, two biological replicates of bulk PBMCs were collected. A standard Ficoll-Paque protocol was used to isolate PBMCs from peripheral blood. TriZol was used to extract RNA from bulk PBMCs, from CD4 and CD8 fractions, and from dextramer-positive and dextramer-negative fractions. Trimming at the junction amounts to 2 bases on V and 2 bases on J, and the germline ends lie 4 bases apart. CDR1 MNHEY and CDR2 SVGEGT were looked up in the germline V gene. The cysteine opens and the phenylalanine closes a CDR3 of 12 amino acids. Of the read, only the CDR3 DNA is kept; its 36 bases are in frame from base 1.

The TCR sequence derives from a man aged 30 to 45 who received the YFV17D yellow fever vaccine. The chain joins TRBV6-2 or TRBV6-3 to TRBJ2-7; the D gene assignment is ambiguous. This sample comprised PBMCs, obtained 15 days after the yellow fever booster vaccination. The nucleotides read TGTGCCAGCAGTTACACCCCCTACGAGCAGTACTTC. Its coded protein is CASSYTPYEQYF.